This TCR beta chain emerged from a study of cytomegalovirus exposure and HLA in healthy donors. 60 Vbeta and 13 Jbeta primers were used in PCR. Profiling relied on immunoSEQ multiplex PCR, and the TCRdb table lists in-frame clones only, not all of them. The profile shows roughly 170,000 clones, more than 65% of them singletons. The source of this sequence is a man under 40 in good health and CMV-seronegative. Material for sequencing was PBMCs.

The CDR3 spells CASSRGTGGNTEAFF. For the CDR3, the DNA is TGTGCCAGCAGCCGCGGGACAGGGGGGAACACTGAAGCTTTCTTT. The chain employs TRBV6-5 and TRBJ1-1; 11 bases map to TRBD1. This CDR3 comprises 15 residues. Germline V gene lookup returns CDR1 MNHEY and CDR2 SVGAGI. Germline trimming cut 6 bases from V and 1 base from J; bases unmatched to any gene: 4.